This is a list of T cell receptor beta chains from one sample in a study of OX40 agonist ivuxolimab in advanced cancers. Assay used: immunoSEQ multiplex PCR; TCRdb lists only in-frame clones, some missing. This sample has about 61,000 clones, with about four fifths found just once. Sample: CD4+ or CD8+ T cells sorted from blood, taken in a trial of the OX40 agonist ivuxolimab. Every receptor here comes from an adult with an advanced solid tumor such as melanoma, head and neck, liver or kidney cancer. Each CDR3 is given with its conserved first and last residue. The order of the fields is J gene, D gene, clone size, V gene, CDR3 DNA, CDR3 protein. A D gene is named only where the DNA matches it firmly. Only part of the rows carry a size: once, few, many, or a class if the clone is expanded.

TRBJ2-3 . . TRBV27 TGTGCCAGCAGTTCATACAGAGGCACTAGCACAGATACGCAGTATTTT CASSSYRGTSTDTQYF
TRBJ2-5 . . TRBV11-3 TGTGCCAGCAGCCGAGGGCCAGGGGGGGGGACCCAGTACTTC CASSRGPGGGTQYF
TRBJ2-7 . . TRBV6-1 TGTGCCAGCAGTGAAGGGGGCACGGCCTACGAGCAGTACTTC CASSEGGTAYEQYF
TRBJ1-4 TRBD1 . TRBV4-1 TGCGCCAGCAGCCCAGAATTGGGGCAGGGGGACGAAAAACTGTTTTTT CASSPELGQGDEKLFF
TRBJ1-1 TRBD1 . TRBV7-9 TGTGCCAGCAGCTTGAGACAGGGGCCCAACACTGAAGCTTTCTTT CASSLRQGPNTEAFF
TRBJ2-2 . . TRBV6-5 TGTGCCAGCAGTCGAATCACGGCCACCGGGGAGCTGTTTTTT CASSRITATGELFF
TRBJ2-3 . . TRBV11-2 TGTGCCAGCAGCTTACCGTCGACCGTAACATATACGCAGTATTTT CASSLPSTVTYTQYF
TRBJ2-3 TRBD2 . TRBV6-4 TGTGCCAGCAGTGCGGGGGGGACAGATACGCAGTATTTT CASSAGGTDTQYF
TRBJ1-2 . . TRBV11-2 TGTGCCAGCAGCTTAGAGGACAGCGATGGCTACACCTTC CASSLEDSDGYTF
TRBJ2-3 TRBD2 once TRBV7-2 TGTGCCAGCAGCTTAACTCCGGGACTAGCGGGGGGCACAGATACGCAGTATTTT CASSLTPGLAGGTDTQYF
TRBJ2-3 TRBD2 few TRBV7-9 TGTGCCAGCAGCTTAGGTCGGGGGGGGAGCACAGATACGCAGTATTTT CASSLGRGGSTDTQYF
TRBJ2-7 . . TRBV6-6 TGTGCCAGCAGTTACCCGAAGGACAGAAACTCCTACGAGCAGTACTTC CASSYPKDRNSYEQYF
TRBJ2-5 TRBD2 once TRBV10-1 TGCGCCAGGGGACAGACTACAGCGGGGGGGCTATTGGAGACCCAGTACTTC CARGQTTAGGLLETQYF
TRBJ2-3 TRBD1 . TRBV7-3 TGTGCCAGCAGCCCCCCCTCGACAGGGGGCAGAGATACGCAGTATTTT CASSPPSTGGRDTQYF
TRBJ2-2 . . TRBV9 TGTGCCAGCAGCGTAACCGGGGCGATTAACACCGGGGAGCTGTTTTTT CASSVTGAINTGELFF
TRBJ2-2 . . TRBV19 TGTGCCAGTAGTATCTGGTCCTTCGGGGGCACCGGGGAGCTGTTTTTT CASSIWSFGGTGELFF
TRBJ2-6 . . TRBV7-3 TGTGCCAGCAGCATAAATTCTGGGGCCAACGTCCTGACTTTC CASSINSGANVLTF
TRBJ2-1 . . TRBV4-2 TGTGCCAGCAGCCAAGGGAGGAATGAGCAGTTCTTC CASSQGRNEQFF
TRBJ2-7 . . TRBV27 TGTGCCAGCAGTGTCCGTATCGAGCAGTACTTC CASSVRIEQYF
TRBJ1-1 TRBD1 . TRBV18 TGTGCCAGCTCACCATTAGGCCAGGGGGCCTCCCCCACTGAAGCTTTCTTT CASSPLGQGASPTEAFF
TRBJ2-1 TRBD2 once TRBV28 TGTGCCAGCAGTTCGAGCGGGGGGGCCGCCAATGAGCAGTTCTTC CASSSSGGAANEQFF
TRBJ1-1 . few TRBV5-1 TGCGCCAGCAGCTCCATACACTTAGCTAACGAAGCTTTCTTT CASSSIHLANEAFF
TRBJ2-5 TRBD2 . TRBV5-6 TGTGCCAGCAGCTTGGGACTAGCGGGGGTAGGGGAGACCCAGTACTTC CASSLGLAGVGETQYF
TRBJ2-7 . . TRBV7-2 TGTGCCACCGGGAGGGACAGCTCCTACGAGCAGTACTTC CATGRDSSYEQYF
TRBJ1-2 TRBD1 . TRBV13 TGTGCCAGCAGCCCACGACAGGGCTATAGCTACACCTTC CASSPRQGYSYTF
TRBJ1-5 . . TRBV5-1 TGCGCCAGCAGCCCTATGGGGGATCAGCCCCAGCATTTT CASSPMGDQPQHF
TRBJ2-3 . . TRBV7-9 TGTGCCAGCAGCGCAGTGGGTCTAGCGGATACGCAGTATTTT CASSAVGLADTQYF
TRBJ2-2 TRBD1 . TRBV28 TGTGCCAGCAGACCCGACAGGGGGCCTACCGGGGAGCTGTTTTTT CASRPDRGPTGELFF
TRBJ2-7 TRBD1 . TRBV29-1 TGCAGCGTGATTGACAGGGTCTCCTACGAGCAGTACTTC CSVIDRVSYEQYF
TRBJ2-5 . few TRBV18 TGTGCCAGCTCACCACCCGGGCTGGGGGAGACCCAGTACTTC CASSPPGLGETQYF
TRBJ2-7 TRBD1 once TRBV2 TGTGCCAGCAGCCCGGGACAGGAGAACTACGAGCAGTACTTC CASSPGQENYEQYF
TRBJ2-7 TRBD1 few TRBV5-1 TGCGCCAGCAGACCGGGACAGGGACCCTACGAGCAGTACTTC CASRPGQGPYEQYF
TRBJ1-2 . . TRBV6-5 TGTGCCAGCAGTAACGGGGGAATTAACTATGGCTACACCTTC CASSNGGINYGYTF
TRBJ2-7 . . TRBV6-5 TGTGCCAGCAGTTACTGGGGCCCAACCGGCGAGCAGTACTTC CASSYWGPTGEQYF
TRBJ2-7 . . TRBV27 TGTGCCAGCAGTTTTGCCGGTCTGAGCTCCTACGAGCAGTACTTC CASSFAGLSSYEQYF
TRBJ1-1 . . TRBV9 TGTGCCAGCAGCGGGGAGGGACTTATGAACACTGAAGCTTTCTTT CASSGEGLMNTEAFF
TRBJ1-3 . . TRBV20-1 TGCAGTGCCCCCTGGGGAAACACCATATATTTT CSAPWGNTIYF
TRBJ1-2 . . TRBV11-3 TGTGCCAGCAGCCCGGGACAAGGGCTGGGGGGCTACACCTTC CASSPGQGLGGYTF
TRBJ1-4 TRBD1 once TRBV6-5 TGTGCCAGTGGGGACAGGGGGAATGAAAAACTGTTTTTT CASGDRGNEKLFF
TRBJ2-5 . . TRBV7-2 TGTGCCAGCAGTCCTATTAGGACGGACCAAGAGACCCAGTACTTC CASSPIRTDQETQYF